Listed here are 23 T cell receptor beta chains from one sample, sequenced in a study of T cells in lung cancer brain metastases. Produced via immunoSEQ multiplex PCR; TCRdb's table is partial and in-frame only. Here the sample spans over 1,500 clones, 75% to 90% being singletons. The sample was tumor tissue from a brain metastasis. Source of these receptors: a woman in her 50s with non-small cell lung cancer that had spread to the brain.

This clone was detected once. J is TRBJ2-4 and V is TRBV7-9, with D tentatively TRBD2 (6 bases). CDR3 size: 15 residues. V was shortened by 5 bases and J by 0 bases, with 11 bases between the two germline ends. From germline, CDR1 is SEHNR and CDR2 FQNEAQ (reference sequence). The CDR3 DNA sequence: TGTGCCAGCAGCCCGGGGGTGCTAGCCAAAAACATTCAGTACTTC. This gives the protein CASSPGVLAKNIQYF.

The gene calls are TRBV5-1 and TRBJ2-1; a weak D match, TRBD2 (6 bases). Between the trimmed V and J ends, which lost 5 bases and 9 bases, there was a span of 15 bases. Germline CDR1 is SGHRS and CDR2 is YFSETQ. This CDR3 has 13 residues. CDR3 bases: TGCGCCAGCAGTACGGAGGGCCGTACTGAGCAGTTCTTC. It yields the protein CASSTEGRTEQFF. Variable domain in full (rest from reference TRBV5-1 and TRBJ2-1): KAGVTQTPRYLIKTRGQQVTLSCSPISGHRSVSWYQQTPGQGLQFLFEYFSETQRNKGNFPGRFSGRQFSNSRSEMNVSTLELGDSALYLCASSTEGRTEQFFGPGTRLTVL.

The V gene is TRBV4-2, the J gene TRBJ2-3; no firm D call. The germline V gene has CDR1 LGHNA and CDR2 YNFKEQ. The CDR3 sequence is 16 residues long. Trimming cost V 0 bases and J 3 bases, with 13 bases left between them. This chain's CDR3 is CASSQDLGMGTDTQYF. The CDR3 region has the DNA TGTGCCAGCAGCCAAGATCTAGGGATGGGAACAGATACGCAGTATTTT.

V is TRBV19 and J is TRBJ2-7; D tentatively reads TRBD1 or TRBD2 (5 bases each). This CDR3 spans 16 amino acids. Germline CDR1 reads LNHDA; CDR2 reads SQIVND (reference sequence). Trimming shortened V by 3 bases and J by 1 base, and 16 bases separated the two germline ends. CDR3 protein: CASSIVGTRNSYEQYF. DNA for the CDR3: TGTGCCAGTAGTATTGTCGGGACCCGAAATTCCTACGAGCAGTACTTC.

The CDR3 DNA reads as TGTGCCAGCAGCCAAGATCGTAGGCCCACCGGGGAGCTGTTTTTT. This codes for CASSQDRRPTGELFF. The V gene is TRBV4-2, the J gene TRBJ2-2; no reliable D call. The V and J ends lost 0 bases and 4 bases respectively, with 9 bases between them. There are 15 residues in the CDR3. Per germline, CDR1 LGHNA and CDR2 YNFKEQ.

On this clone: Other DNA sequences in the sample encode the same CDR3. The CDR3 nucleotides read TGTGCCAGCAGCCTGGGGGGCCCTGAAGCTTTCTTT. This translates into CASSLGGPEAFF. The rearrangement joins TRBV7-2 to TRBJ1-1; D perhaps matches TRBD1 (6 bases). The CDR3 extends over 12 amino acids. V shed 5 bases and J shed 6 bases, with 10 bases lying between them. CDR1 is SGHTA, CDR2 FQGNSA, per germline.

The chain joins TRBV29-1 to TRBJ2-1, with D unclear. CDR1 SQVTM and CDR2 ANQGSEA come from the germline V gene. The CDR3 runs to 13 residues. V was clipped by 4 bases and J by 5 bases, with 12 bases between them. CDR3 loop: CSVGAVVNNEQFF. DNA for the CDR3: TGCAGCGTTGGGGCAGTTGTAAACAATGAGCAGTTCTTC.

The chain is built from TRBV30 and TRBJ1-1; no clear D gene. From germline, CDR1 is GTSNPN and CDR2 SVGIG (reference sequence). This CDR3 contains 11 residues. The V and J ends lost 4 bases and 3 bases respectively, with 6 bases between them. In DNA, the CDR3 is TGTGCCTGGACAGGATACACTGAAGCTTTCTTT. Translated: CAWTGYTEAFF.

The chain employs TRBV6-4 and TRBJ1-5; 9 bases are shared with TRBD1. J gave up 6 bases and V 6 bases, and 12 bases lay outside the gene matches. The CDR3 contains 16 residues. CDR1 and CDR2 from the germline V gene are MRHNA and SNTAGT. For the CDR3, the DNA is TGTGCCAGCAGGCGGAGTCGACAGGGGGACGGTCAGCCCCAGCATTTT. Protein sequence: CASRRSRQGDGQPQHF.

The rearrangement joins TRBV7-2 to TRBJ2-7, with D perhaps TRBD2 (6 bases). The CDR3 is 14 amino acids. The V gene's germline CDR1 is SGHTA and CDR2 FQGNSA. The ends were cut back, 5 bases at V and 4 bases at J, with 15 bases in the middle. CDR3 protein: CASSTAGLLYEQYF. The CDR3 bases are TGTGCCAGCAGCACCGCGGGACTCCTATACGAGCAGTACTTC.

This clone came up once. This chain links TRBV5-4 with TRBJ1-1, with D possibly TRBD1 on 5 matching bases. The ends were cut back, 0 bases at V and 6 bases at J, with 12 bases in the middle. The V gene's germline CDR1 is SGHNT and CDR2 YYREEE (reference sequence). CDR3 length: 14 amino acids. The CDR3 reads CASSLVRDGAEAFF. The CDR3 bases are TGTGCCAGCAGCTTGGTCAGGGACGGGGCTGAAGCTTTCTTT.

This chain uses TRBV7-9 with TRBJ1-1; no clear D. V lost 1 base to trimming and J lost 4 bases, with 13 bases between them. The CDR3 is made up of 15 amino acids. The V gene's germline CDR1 is SEHNR and CDR2 FQNEAQ (reference sequence). CDR3 sequence reads: CASSLEPGGITEAFF. CDR3 coding DNA: TGTGCCAGCAGCTTAGAGCCAGGCGGGATCACTGAAGCTTTCTTT.

This clone was recorded once. V usage is TRBV11-2 and J usage is TRBJ2-3; D not resolved. V lost 1 base to trimming and J lost 1 base, with 3 bases between them. Germline V CDR1 and CDR2: SGHAT, FQNNGV. The CDR3 contains 13 residues. Written as DNA, the CDR3 is TGTGCCAGCAGCTTAGTCCGCACAGATACGCAGTATTTT. Its protein product is CASSLVRTDTQYF. Using reference TRBV11-2 and TRBJ2-3 for the parts outside the CDR3, the full variable domain is EAGVAQSPRYKIIEKRQSVAFWCNPISGHATLYWYQQILGQGPKLLIQFQNNGVVDDSQLPKDRFSAERLKGVDSTLKIQPAKLEDSAVYLCASSLVRTDTQYFGPGTRLTVL.

For this clone: Germline and junction disagree at one end, which may indicate a read error. The V call is TRBV29-1, the J call TRBJ1-2; tentatively, D is TRBD1 (6 bases). The germline V gene has CDR1 SQVTM and CDR2 ANQGSEA. The CDR3 has 15 residues. CDR3 residues: CNVDSRGGLTYGYTF. In DNA form, the CDR3 reads TGCAACGTTGATTCTAGGGGGGGCCTTACCTATGGCTACACCTTC.

This chain links TRBV9 with TRBJ2-5; TRBD2 aligns across 8 bases. The CDR3 is 16 amino acids. After removal of 0 bases from V and 1 base from J, the junction contained 5 bases not matched to a gene. Germline V gene data show CDR1 as SGDLS and CDR2 as YYNGEE. The DNA for the CDR3 is TGTGCCAGCAGCGTAGCTGGGACTAGGGGCCAAGAGACCCAGTACTTC. Its protein product is CASSVAGTRGQETQYF.

The V gene is TRBV30, the J gene TRBJ1-1; no clear D. Trimming took off 0 bases at V and 10 bases at J, with 12 bases between the two ends. This CDR3 spans 12 amino acids. Germline values: CDR1 GTSNPN, CDR2 SVGIG (reference sequence). The DNA of the CDR3 is TGTGCCTGGAGTGTATCCCGGGTCGGAGCTTTCTTT. Translation gives CAWSVSRVGAFF.

About this clone: The same CDR3 is also encoded by other DNA sequences in this sample. This chain connects TRBV5-6 to TRBJ1-4, with unresolved D. Germline CDR1 SGHDT, CDR2 YYEEEE. V was pared by 3 bases and J by 7 bases, with 16 bases between. The CDR3 loop spans 15 amino acids. The chain's CDR3 is CASSSEGRGPEKLFF. The CDR3 DNA sequence: TGTGCCAGCAGCTCGGAAGGCAGAGGGCCTGAAAAACTGTTTTTT.

The V gene is TRBV9, the J gene TRBJ1-5; D perhaps matches TRBD1 (5 bases). V was cut by 4 bases and J by 13 bases, with 18 bases left in between. CDR3 size: 13 residues. Germline CDR1 and CDR2: SGDLS and YYNGEE. CDR3 sequence (DNA): TGTGCCAGCAGCCCCCGGGGGGGGAGGCCTCAGCATTTT. Translated, it gives CASSPRGGRPQHF.

The chain is built from TRBV10-3 and TRBJ1-1; D uncertain. Trimming took off 6 bases at V and 2 bases at J, with 10 bases between the two ends. This CDR3 contains 13 residues. The germline V gene has CDR1 ENHRY and CDR2 SYGVKD. CDR3 DNA: TGTGCCATCAGGGGGTGGGATAACACTGAAGCTTTCTTT. Translated: CAIRGWDNTEAFF.

On this clone: Sequence at one end of the junction differs from germline and may be a read error. This same CDR3 is encoded by further DNA sequences in the sample. V gene TRBV30 combines with J gene TRBJ1-2; a weak D match, TRBD1 (6 bases). This CDR3 has 14 residues. The germline gives CDR1 GTSNPN, CDR2 SVGIG (reference sequence). CDR3 bases: TGTGCCTGGAGTTCCTGGGGGACAAACTATGGCTATACCTTC. Translated, it gives CAWSSWGTNYGYTF.

The sample holds a few counts of this clone. The V gene is TRBV7-8, the J gene TRBJ2-3; D is undetermined. Per germline, CDR1 SGHVS and CDR2 FQNEAQ. CDR3 length: 15 amino acids. V was pared by 2 bases and J by 0 bases, with 9 bases between. Written as DNA, the CDR3 is TGTGCCAGCAGCTTATTATACGGCAGCACAGATACGCAGTATTTT. This sequence encodes CASSLLYGSTDTQYF.

The chain links TRBV19 to TRBJ1-1; D uncertain. V was shortened by 3 bases and J by 5 bases, with 13 bases between the two germline ends. This CDR3 spans 14 amino acids. Germline V gene sequence: CDR1 LNHDA, CDR2 SQIVND (reference sequence). The CDR3 region has the DNA TGTGCCAGTAGTATCGGGAGAGGGTGGACTGAAGCTTTCTTT. Protein: CASSIGRGWTEAFF.

This clone came up a few times. This sequence joins TRBV11-2 and TRBJ1-3, with D hard to call. The CDR3 extends over 15 amino acids. V dropped 0 bases and J dropped 0 bases, with 6 bases sitting between them. Germline loops: CDR1 SGHAT, CDR2 FQNNGV. CDR3 sequence: CASSLDGLSGNTIYF. DNA for the CDR3: TGTGCCAGCAGCTTAGACGGCCTCTCTGGAAACACCATATATTTT.